The 8 T cell receptor beta chains listed next were all sequenced from one sample in a study of radiation and T cells in renal cell carcinoma. Method: immunoSEQ multiplex PCR; TCRdb's copy keeps in-frame clones and lacks some. The table shows some 58,000 clones, with roughly four fifths occurring only once. Time point meaning: blood 2 weeks post-SBRT. Treatment indicated: 15 Gy SBRT to primary tumor, nephrectomy 4 weeks later. The specimen comprised blood, sampled from a patient whose treatment included radiotherapy and nephrectomy. The source of these receptors is a man in his sixties with renal cell carcinoma.

The genes are TRBV5-4 and TRBJ1-1; TRBD1 is a possible D gene (5 bases). The ends were cut back, 3 bases at V and 1 base at J, with 19 bases in the middle. This CDR3 region has 17 residues. Germline V lookup: CDR1 SGHNT, CDR2 YYREEE (reference sequence). The CDR3 here is CASSSDYGGNKNTEAFF. CDR3 nucleotide sequence: TGTGCCAGCAGCTCAGATTACGGGGGAAACAAGAACACTGAAGCTTTCTTT.

The V and J genes are TRBV4-1 and TRBJ1-2; D is possibly TRBD1 (5 bases). The germline CDR1 and CDR2 sequences are MGHRA and YSYEKL. This CDR3 contains 15 residues. With 0 bases removed from V and 2 bases from J, the gap between germline ends came to 10 bases. The CDR3 spells CASSQDRAGNYGYTF. As DNA, the CDR3 is TGCGCCAGCAGCCAAGATCGAGCAGGGAACTATGGCTACACCTTC.

Notes on this clone: Germline and junction disagree at one end, which may indicate a read error. The chain has TRBV11-2 and TRBJ1-3; weak D call: TRBD1 (6 bases). In germline, CDR1 is SGHAT, CDR2 FQNNGV. The CDR3 sequence is 15 residues long. The chain's CDR3 is CASSPIQGVGSTIYF. The CDR3 DNA reads TGTGCCAGCAGCCCGATACAGGGAGTGGGAAGCACCATATATTTT. Looking up the rest from reference TRBV11-2 and TRBJ1-3 gives the full variable domain: EAGVAQSPRYKIIEKRQSVAFWCNPISGHATLYWYQQILGQGPKLLIQFQNNGVVDDSQLPKDRFSAERLKGVDSTLKIQPAKLEDSAVYLCASSPIQGVGSTIYFGEGSWLTVV.

This chain connects TRBV5-1 to TRBJ2-3, with D perhaps matching TRBD2 (7 bases). This CDR3 has 16 amino acids. The V end lost 4 bases, the J end lost 4 bases, and 19 bases lay between the germline ends. The germline gives CDR1 SGHRS, CDR2 YFSETQ. CDR3 region: CASSLLGGGVADTQYF. CDR3 in DNA: TGCGCCAGCAGCCTGCTGGGAGGGGGAGTCGCAGATACGCAGTATTTT.

The J gene is TRBJ2-5, the V gene TRBV5-1; 7 bases are shared with TRBD1. The CDR3 covers 14 residues. CDR1 and CDR2 (germline): SGHRS, YFSETQ. V lost 1 base, J lost 5 bases, and 5 bases stayed unmatched. The CDR3 nucleotides read TGCGCCAGCAGCTTGTTACAGGGGAAGGAGACCCAGTACTTC. It translates to CASSLLQGKETQYF.

This clone was picked up a small number of times. CDR3 protein: CASIGTSGGGQETQYF. Written as DNA, the CDR3 is TGTGCCAGCATCGGGACTAGCGGGGGGGGCCAAGAGACCCAGTACTTC. This sequence joins TRBV7-2 and TRBJ2-5; 16 bases match TRBD2. The CDR3 extends over 16 amino acids. V lost 7 bases and J lost 1; bases outside the gene matches: 3. Germline V lookup: CDR1 SGHTA, CDR2 FQGNSA.

This clone was found once. The chain links TRBV19 to TRBJ2-5, with D perhaps TRBD2 (5 bases). This CDR3 spans 15 amino acids. Trimming removed 5 bases from V and 7 bases from J, with 20 bases in between. Germline V gene lookup returns CDR1 LNHDA and CDR2 SQIVND (reference sequence). This CDR3 is CASSQVSAGAVTQYF. The CDR3 DNA follows: TGTGCCAGTAGTCAGGTATCGGCGGGCGCAGTGACCCAGTACTTC.

This chain connects TRBV5-1 to TRBJ2-6; no firm D call. With 0 bases removed from V and 4 bases from J, the gap between germline ends came to 8 bases. The CDR3 is 15 residues long. CDR1 is SGHRS and CDR2 is YFSETQ in the germline V gene. For the CDR3, the DNA is TGCGCCAGCAGCTTGGGGGCCCTAGGGGCCAACGTCCTGACTTTC. It translates to CASSLGALGANVLTF. Complete variable domain (other parts from reference TRBV5-1 and TRBJ2-6): KAGVTQTPRYLIKTRGQQVTLSCSPISGHRSVSWYQQTPGQGLQFLFEYFSETQRNKGNFPGRFSGRQFSNSRSEMNVSTLELGDSALYLCASSLGALGANVLTFGAGSRLTVL.